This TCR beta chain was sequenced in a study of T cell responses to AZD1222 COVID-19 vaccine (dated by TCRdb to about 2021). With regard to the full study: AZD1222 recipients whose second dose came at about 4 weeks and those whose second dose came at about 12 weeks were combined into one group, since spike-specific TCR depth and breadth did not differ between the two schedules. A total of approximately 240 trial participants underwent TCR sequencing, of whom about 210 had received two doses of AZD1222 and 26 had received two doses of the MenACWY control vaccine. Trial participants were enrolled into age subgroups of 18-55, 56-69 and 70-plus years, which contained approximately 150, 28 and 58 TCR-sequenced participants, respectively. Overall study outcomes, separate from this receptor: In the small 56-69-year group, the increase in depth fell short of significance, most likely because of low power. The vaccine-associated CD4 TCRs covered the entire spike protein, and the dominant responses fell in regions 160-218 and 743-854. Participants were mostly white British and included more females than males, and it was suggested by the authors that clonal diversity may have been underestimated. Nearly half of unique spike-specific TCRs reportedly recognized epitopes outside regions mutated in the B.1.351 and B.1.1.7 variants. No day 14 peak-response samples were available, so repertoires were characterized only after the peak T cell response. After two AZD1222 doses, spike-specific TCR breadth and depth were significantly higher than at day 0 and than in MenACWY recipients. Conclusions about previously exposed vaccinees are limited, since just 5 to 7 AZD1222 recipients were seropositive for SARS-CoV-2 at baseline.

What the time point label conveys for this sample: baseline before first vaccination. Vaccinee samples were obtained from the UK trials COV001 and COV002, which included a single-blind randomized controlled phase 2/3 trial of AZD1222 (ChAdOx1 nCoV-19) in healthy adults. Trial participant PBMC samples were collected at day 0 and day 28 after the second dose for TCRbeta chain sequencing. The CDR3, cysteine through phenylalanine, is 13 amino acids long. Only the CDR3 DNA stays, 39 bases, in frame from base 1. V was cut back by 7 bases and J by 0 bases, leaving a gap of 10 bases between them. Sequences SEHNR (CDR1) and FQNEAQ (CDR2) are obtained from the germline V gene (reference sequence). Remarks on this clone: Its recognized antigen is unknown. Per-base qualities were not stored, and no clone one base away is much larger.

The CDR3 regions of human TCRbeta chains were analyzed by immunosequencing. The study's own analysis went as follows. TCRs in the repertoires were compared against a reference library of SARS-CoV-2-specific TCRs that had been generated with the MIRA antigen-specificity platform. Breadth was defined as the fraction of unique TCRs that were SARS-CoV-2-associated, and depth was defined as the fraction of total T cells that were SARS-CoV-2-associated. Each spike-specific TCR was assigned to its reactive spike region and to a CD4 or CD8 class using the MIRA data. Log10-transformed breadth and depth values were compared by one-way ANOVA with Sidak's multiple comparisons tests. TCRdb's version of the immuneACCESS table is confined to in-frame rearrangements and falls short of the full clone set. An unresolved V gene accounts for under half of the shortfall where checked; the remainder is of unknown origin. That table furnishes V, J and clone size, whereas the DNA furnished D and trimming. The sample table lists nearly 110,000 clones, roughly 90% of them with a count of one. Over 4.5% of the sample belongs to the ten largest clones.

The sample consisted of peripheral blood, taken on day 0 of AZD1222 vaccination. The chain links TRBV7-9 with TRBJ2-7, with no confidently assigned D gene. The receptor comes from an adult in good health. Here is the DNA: TGTGCCAGCACTCCGGGCTACTCCTACGAGCAGTACTTC. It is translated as CASTPGYSYEQYF.